The source of this T cell receptor (beta chain) is a study of blood T cell repertoires in COVID-19. Overall study: COVID-19 samples collected from the United States, Italy and Spain covered acute and convalescent phases.

Sequencing used immunoSEQ multiplex PCR; TCRdb keeps in-frame clones, though not all of them. The table includes about 200,000 clones, 60% to 85% detected once. Trimming cost V 0 bases and J 3 bases, with 8 bases left between them. CDR3 length: 14 amino acids. Germline lookup yields CDR1 SGHRS and CDR2 YFSETQ. The receptor's source is a woman in her 70s with acute or convalescent COVID-19. The chain uses TRBV5-1 and TRBJ2-3; D call uncertain. Sequencing input: peripheral blood. The CDR3 nucleotides are TGCGCCAGCAGCTTGGGGTGGCAGACAGATACGCAGTATTTT. Its translation is CASSLGWQTDTQYF. Full variable domain (remainder filled in from reference TRBV5-1 and TRBJ2-3): KAGVTQTPRYLIKTRGQQVTLSCSPISGHRSVSWYQQTPGQGLQFLFEYFSETQRNKGNFPGRFSGRQFSNSRSEMNVSTLELGDSALYLCASSLGWQTDTQYFGPGTRLTVL.